This TCR beta chain is drawn from a study of OX40 agonist ivuxolimab in advanced cancers. Whole-study results and caveats: At 0.1 to 3.0 mg/kg and by week 6, CD4+ and CD8+ T cells in the blood had expanded clonally.

TCRdb's table, derived via immunoSEQ multiplex PCR, lists solely in-frame clones and lacks some. The sample shows roughly 50,000 clones, about 86% of them seen only once. The CDR3 spans 14 residues. Per germline, CDR1 KGHSH and CDR2 LQKENI. J was trimmed by 0 bases and V by 4 bases; bases with no gene match: 3. In regard to this clone: Its target is not known.

Patients were excluded for autoimmune disease history or systemic immunosuppression. The rearrangement uses TRBV18 and TRBJ2-7; TRBD1 matches at 7 bases. Sequenced material: CD4+ or CD8+ T cells sorted from blood, taken in a trial of the OX40 agonist ivuxolimab. This sequence originates from an adult with an advanced solid tumor such as melanoma, head and neck, liver or kidney cancer. The CDR3 region is CASSHDRVSYEQYF. The CDR3 bases are TGTGCCAGCTCACACGACAGGGTCTCCTACGAGCAGTACTTC.